This note documents a single T cell receptor (beta chain) sequence. Its target is not known. This sample was included in a study of cytomegalovirus exposure and HLA in healthy donors. Findings of the study overall: Researchers reported that three CMV-associated chains were confirmed in vitro as CMV antigen-specific. Researchers counted over 150 TCR beta chains as cytomegalovirus-associated.

Sequenced by immunoSEQ multiplex PCR; TCRdb stores in-frame clones only, minus some. The sample yields 250,000 to 300,000 clones, nearly 90% seen once. V was clipped by 7 bases and J by 1 base, with 16 bases between them. This CDR3 region has 16 residues. Germline values: CDR1 LNHDA, CDR2 SQIVND (reference sequence). The receptor was isolated from a woman aged 18-30 years in good health and CMV-seronegative. The V call is TRBV19, the J call TRBJ2-2, with D perhaps matching TRBD1 (6 bases). Sequencing used PBMCs. CDR3 in DNA: TGTGCCAGTACCACCTATGGACAGAAGAACACCGGGGAGCTGTTTTTT. Translation gives CASTTYGQKNTGELFF.